This TCR beta chain was identified in a study of pediatric ulcerative colitis. Study-wide context: Ulcerative colitis patients had pancolitis or left-sided colitis, with confirming histology.

Rectal tissue came from one to two pinch biopsies taken at colonoscopy. CDR1 is SGHAT and CDR2 is FQNNGV in the germline V gene. This CDR3 has 15 residues. With 0 bases removed from V and 5 bases from J, the gap between germline ends came to 10 bases. Repertoires were generated with immunoSEQ multiplex PCR, while TCRdb's copy carries only in-frame clones and drops some. This sample has 30,000 to 45,000 clones; around 73% occur once, and the top ten carry about 0.73%. The sequenced material came from gut tissue. This TCR was sampled from a boy between 10 and 17 years old with moderate ulcerative colitis. The rearrangement uses TRBV11-2 and TRBJ1-4; no firm D call. The DNA for the CDR3 is TGTGCCAGCAGCTTAGAAGGGTCCCTAAATGAAAAACTGTTTTTT. It codes for CASSLEGSLNEKLFF.